The 5 T cell receptor beta chains below were found in one sample sequenced in a study of siplizumab effects on memory and regulatory T cells. Produced via immunoSEQ multiplex PCR; TCRdb's table is partial and in-frame only. Among 100,000 to 120,000 clones listed, over 85% were seen once. What was sequenced was CD4+ T cells sorted from blood. The receptors come from a human donor in good health.

The chain is built from TRBV10-3 and TRBJ2-3; D gene uncertain. CDR1 and CDR2 (germline): ENHRY, SYGVKD. Trimming removed 3 bases at V and 1 base at J, with 5 bases between. The CDR3 is made up of 13 amino acids. DNA for the CDR3: TGTGCCATCAGTGACGTTGGCACAGATACGCAGTATTTT. It translates to CAISDVGTDTQYF.

This chain connects TRBV11-3 to TRBJ2-7, with D possibly being TRBD1 or TRBD2 (6 bases each). Trimming stripped 2 bases from V and 3 bases from J, with 17 bases between. Germline values: CDR1 SGHNT, CDR2 YENEEA. This CDR3 comprises 16 residues. The CDR3 DNA follows: TGTGCCAGCAGCTTACTTTCGGGGGCATGGAACTACGAGCAGTACTTC. Encoded protein: CASSLLSGAWNYEQYF.

This chain uses TRBV2 with TRBJ2-6, with 7 positions matching TRBD1. With V trimmed by 1 base and J by 0 bases, 0 bases remained unmatched. The germline CDR1 and CDR2 sequences are SNHLY and FYNNEI. The CDR3 contains 16 residues. The CDR3 DNA reads as TGTGCCAGCAGTGAAGACAGGGGCTCTGGGGCCAACGTCCTGACTTTC. Amino acids: CASSEDRGSGANVLTF.

The chain uses TRBV28 and TRBJ2-7; 9 bases align to TRBD1. Germline V gene lookup returns CDR1 MDHEN and CDR2 SYDVKM. The CDR3 loop spans 14 amino acids. The V segment lost 8 bases and the J segment 1 base; nucleotides outside the gene matches: 6. DNA of the CDR3: TGTGCCAGCGGGGGGGGACAGGGATCCTACGAGCAGTACTTC. Its translation is CASGGGQGSYEQYF.

The count of this clone is one. The chain is built from TRBV5-4 and TRBJ2-3, with 8 nucleotides matching TRBD2. Germline assignment: CDR1 SGHNT and CDR2 YYREEE (reference sequence). The CDR3 spans 16 residues. J lost 1 base, V lost 1 base, and 5 bases had no gene match. CDR3 sequence reads: CASSLLLAGGTDTQYF. The CDR3 bases are TGTGCCAGCAGCTTGTTGCTAGCGGGTGGCACAGATACGCAGTATTTT.